A selection of T cell receptor beta chains follows, all from one sample in a study of vaccination effects on CD4 cells after COVID-19. TCRdb's table, derived via immunoSEQ multiplex PCR, lists solely in-frame clones and lacks some. The sample contains under 35,000 clones, approximately 71% of which appear only once. The antigens for these receptors are not known. Sequencing was performed on CD4+ T cells from PBMCs cultured with HCoV-NL63 spike peptides, taken after COVID-19 vaccination. The receptor source for this set is a human donor who received a COVID-19 vaccine. Each CDR3 is given with its conserved first and last residue. D genes are given only for firm matches. Only some rows state a clone size, as once, few, many or a class for expanded clones.

D	size	length	V	J	DNA	CDR3
-	-	13	TRBV2	TRBJ1-5	TGTGCCAGCGGACCCCAGACGAATCAGCCCCAGCATTTT	CASGPQTNQPQHF
-	-	15	TRBV4-2	TRBJ1-2	TGTGCCAGCAGCCAAGATTTTGGGGCTAACTATGGCTACACCTTC	CASSQDFGANYGYTF
-	-	12	TRBV6-5	TRBJ1-1	TGTGCCAGCTGGCGCAGGAACACTGAAGCTTTCTTT	CASWRRNTEAFF
TRBD2	-	18	TRBV7-7	TRBJ2-1	TGTGCCAGCAGCCCCAGAACCGGGACTAGCGTAAACTACAATGAGCAGTTCTTC	CASSPRTGTSVNYNEQFF
-	-	14	TRBV6-5	TRBJ2-3	TGTGCCAGTTCGGGCTCGTTTTTCACAGATACGCAGTATTTT	CASSGSFFTDTQYF
TRBD1	-	15	TRBV2	TRBJ2-5	TGTGCCAGCAGTGATCTTACAGGGGTGGGAGAGACCCAGTACTTC	CASSDLTGVGETQYF
-	-	12	TRBV7-9	TRBJ2-1	TGTGCCAGCAGCTTAGGGACCGGCGAGCAGTTCTTC	CASSLGTGEQFF
-	-	12	TRBV12-3/TRBV12-4	TRBJ1-1	TGTGCCAGCAGTTGGGGACGGACTGAAGCTTTCTTT	CASSWGRTEAFF
TRBD1	-	13	TRBV29-1	TRBJ2-7	TGCAGCGTGGGACAGGGGGGGGCCTACGAGCAGTACTTC	CSVGQGGAYEQYF
TRBD1	-	14	TRBV10-3	TRBJ2-1	TGTGCCATCGGAAAGGGACAGGGAGACAATGAGCAGTTCTTC	CAIGKGQGDNEQFF
TRBD1	-	17	TRBV7-8	TRBJ1-5	TGTGCCAGCAGCTCCACGACAGGGGGCCTCGGCAATCAGCCCCAGCATTTT	CASSSTTGGLGNQPQHF
-	-	13	TRBV25-1	TRBJ2-3	TGTGCCAGCAGTAGCCCTAGCACAGATACGCAGTATTTT	CASSSPSTDTQYF
-	-	13	TRBV2	TRBJ2-7	TGTGCCAGCAGTGATATTAGGAACTACGAGCAGTACTTC	CASSDIRNYEQYF
-	-	16	TRBV9	TRBJ1-4	TGTGCCAGCAGCGTATCCCGAGGGCCAACTAATGAAAAACTGTTTTTT	CASSVSRGPTNEKLFF
TRBD1	-	15	TRBV19	TRBJ2-3	TGTGCCAGTAGTAACCCGGGACAGGGACCAGATACGCAGTATTTT	CASSNPGQGPDTQYF
-	large	15	TRBV3-1/TRBV3-2	TRBJ1-4	TGTGCCAGCAGCCAATCTCAGGGGCTGGGCGAAAAACTGTTTTTT	CASSQSQGLGEKLFF
-	-	12	TRBV6-5	TRBJ1-2	TGTGCCAGCAGTCGGACATTCTATGGCTACACCTTC	CASSRTFYGYTF
-	-	14	TRBV11-1	TRBJ1-6	TGTGCCAGCAGTGAAGGGGAGATCGGTTCACCCCTCCACTTT	CASSEGEIGSPLHF
-	-	16	TRBV6-5	TRBJ1-3	TGTGCCAGCAGTTACTCGAGTCCAGGGAGCGGAAACACCATATATTTT	CASSYSSPGSGNTIYF
-	-	16	TRBV30	TRBJ1-3	TGTGCCTGGAGTCCGACCGACAGAAACTTTGGAAACACCATATATTTT	CAWSPTDRNFGNTIYF
TRBD1	-	16	TRBV4-1	TRBJ1-6	TGCGCCAGCAGGCCCACCTCGGGACAGGGGAATTCACCCCTCCACTTT	CASRPTSGQGNSPLHF
TRBD2	-	19	TRBV4-1	TRBJ2-3	TGCGCCAGCAGCCAAGGATTAGCGGGAGGGATGGGTGTGACAGATACGCAGTATTTT	CASSQGLAGGMGVTDTQYF
-	-	16	TRBV7-8	TRBJ1-4	TGTGCCAGCAGCTTAGGGCTGACCCCAACTAATGAAAAACTGTTTTTT	CASSLGLTPTNEKLFF
-	few	16	TRBV19	TRBJ1-6	TGTGCCAGTAGTATAAAGGCAGGATACCGCAATTCACCCCTCCACTTT	CASSIKAGYRNSPLHF
-	-	13	TRBV30	TRBJ1-1	TGTGCCTCACGTGGATGGATGAACACTGAAGCTTTCTTT	CASRGWMNTEAFF